Listed below are T cell receptor beta chains from one sample, sequenced in a study of T-cell memory formation after mild COVID-19. TCRdb redid the calling of the 5' RACE reads with MiXCR, one entry per CDR3 protein. Among under 650,000 distinct CDR3 sequences listed, approximately 19% were seen once. Sequences were obtained from PBMCs or a T cell subset sorted from them (not recorded which). The receptors were gathered from an adult woman who had mild COVID-19 (a few samples of this study predate the infection). Cell type and time point are not known. The CDR3 runs from the conserved cysteine through the conserved F or W. D genes are given only for firm matches. Size is stated for part of the rows, as once, few or many counts, or as a class when the clone is expanded.

13 | many | - | TRBJ2-7 | TRBV12-3/TRBV12-4 | TGTGCCAGCAGTTTCCGGGCTTCCTACGAGCAGTACTTC | CASSFRASYEQYF
19 | - | TRBD2 | TRBJ2-1 | TRBV24-1 | TGTGCCACCAGTGATTCCCTTGGGACTAGCGGGAGCTCCTACAATGAGCAGTTCTTC | CATSDSLGTSGSSYNEQFF
17 | - | TRBD2 | TRBJ2-1 | TRBV5-1 | TGCGCCAGCAGCTTGGTGGTTAGCGGGAGCTCCTACAATGAGCAGTTCTTC | CASSLVVSGSSYNEQFF
16 | - | TRBD2 | TRBJ2-7 | TRBV12-3/TRBV12-4 | TGTGCCAGCAGCCAAGGACTAGCCAGGGTAGCCTACGAGCAGTACTTC | CASSQGLARVAYEQYF
16 | - | - | TRBJ2-7 | TRBV12-3/TRBV12-4 | TGTGCCAGCACCGTACTTGGCAGCACTACCCTCTACGAGCAGTACTTC | CASTVLGSTTLYEQYF
12 | few | - | TRBJ1-2 | TRBV11-2 | TGTGCCAGCAGCTTAATGGGAAATGGCTACACCTTC | CASSLMGNGYTF
14 | - | TRBD2 | TRBJ2-7 | TRBV6-5 | TGTGCCAGCAGTACCACTAGCGGGAGCTTCGAGCAGTACTTC | CASSTTSGSFEQYF
11 | - | - | TRBJ2-1 | TRBV24-1 | TGTGCCACCAGTGATTTTGGTGAGCAGTTCTTC | CATSDFGEQFF
13 | - | TRBD1 | TRBJ2-5 | TRBV19 | TGTGCCAGTAGTATACAGGGGGAAGAGACCCAGTACTTC | CASSIQGEETQYF
16 | few | - | TRBJ1-6 | TRBV18 | TGTGCCAGCTCACCAAAGAAGGACCCTAGGGCCTCACCCCTCCACTTT | CASSPKKDPRASPLHF
16 | few | TRBD2 | TRBJ2-5 | TRBV5-5 | TGTGCCAGCAGCTTGGCGCTAGCGGCGTACCAAGAGACCCAGTACTTC | CASSLALAAYQETQYF
11 | - | - | TRBJ1-1 | TRBV18 | TGTGCCAGCTCAGTACAGGCCGAAGCTTTCTTT | CASSVQAEAFF